Listed here are 13 T cell receptor beta chains from one sample, sequenced in a study of graft-versus-host responses after intestinal transplantation. Sequenced by immunoSEQ multiplex PCR; TCRdb stores in-frame clones only, minus some. The table has approximately 100,000 clones, roughly 84% seen once; the top ten hold over 0.8%. These TCRs' antigens remain unknown. Material: unstimulated CD4+ T cells sorted from spleen or lymph node cells, obtained before intestinal transplant. The receptors here all came from a human donor who received an intestinal transplant.

The chain recombines TRBV2 with TRBJ2-1; D remains unclear. Germline V lookup: CDR1 SNHLY, CDR2 FYNNEI. The V end lost 1 base, the J end lost 4 bases, and 5 bases lay between the germline ends. The CDR3 has 13 amino acids. CDR3: CASSEGGYNEQFF. The CDR3 DNA reads as TGTGCCAGCAGTGAAGGGGGTTACAATGAGCAGTTCTTC.

This chain links TRBV5-3 with TRBJ2-5; D is undetermined. TRBV5-3 is noted as an ORF with a role that remains uncertain. The CDR3 length is 15 residues. V dropped 4 bases and J dropped 1 base, with 14 bases sitting between them. CDR3 nucleotide sequence: TGTGCCAGAAGCCCTACTCCGGTGGGCCAAGAGACCCAGTACTTC. Amino acids: CARSPTPVGQETQYF.

The chain links TRBV7-9 to TRBJ2-3; D unresolved. This CDR3 region has 12 residues. The germline V gene has CDR1 SEHNR and CDR2 FQNEAQ (reference sequence). Trimming removed 5 bases at V and 4 bases at J, with 7 bases between. CDR3 residues: CASSVGPDTQYF. DNA of the CDR3: TGTGCCAGCAGCGTCGGCCCAGATACGCAGTATTTT.

A note on this clone: At one boundary the junction diverges from the germline segment, which might be a read error. This chain uses TRBV10-3 with TRBJ2-1, with 11 nucleotides matching TRBD2. Germline V gene sequence: CDR1 ENHRY, CDR2 SYGVKD. The CDR3 covers 15 residues. CDR3 bases: TGTGCCATCAGCGAGTCTAGCGGGGGGAGGAATGAGCAGTTCTTC. Its protein is CAISESSGGRNEQFF.

This clone was counted between two and nine times. This sequence joins TRBV4-1 and TRBJ1-2; possible D gene TRBD1, 5 bases. The CDR3 totals 13 residues. Germline-derived CDR1 and CDR2 are MGHRA and YSYEKL. With 0 bases removed from V and 7 bases from J, the gap between germline ends came to 9 bases. CDR3 sequence reads: CASSQDREPGYTF. CDR3 DNA: TGCGCCAGCAGCCAAGACAGGGAGCCTGGCTACACCTTC.

J is TRBJ2-1 and V is TRBV4-1, with D possibly being TRBD1 or TRBD2 (5 bases each). Looked up from germline, CDR1 is MGHRA and CDR2 is YSYEKL. V was pared by 2 bases and J by 5 bases, with 10 bases between. The CDR3 covers 14 residues. This CDR3 reads CASSQLPGHNEQFF. The CDR3 DNA is TGCGCCAGCAGCCAACTGCCGGGACACAATGAGCAGTTCTTC.

The V call is TRBV6-6, the J call TRBJ2-3; possibly TRBD1 for D (5 bases). The germline gives CDR1 MNHNY, CDR2 SVGAGI (reference sequence). V lost 6 bases, J lost 1 base, and 11 bases lay in between. CDR3 length: 14 residues. CDR3 in DNA: TGTGCCAGCAGGGTGCAGGGCCGCACAGATACGCAGTATTTT. It is translated as CASRVQGRTDTQYF.

The CDR3 loop reads CASSLRDSNYGYTF. DNA of the CDR3: TGTGCCAGCAGCCTCCGGGACAGTAACTATGGCTACACCTTC. The V and J genes are TRBV6-5 and TRBJ1-2, with 7 bases identical to TRBD1. Germline CDR1 is MNHEY and CDR2 is SVGAGI. The CDR3 is 14 amino acids. Trimming took 6 bases from V and 1 from J; bases not matched to a gene: 5.

This clone was seen only a few times. The rearrangement links TRBV6-6 to TRBJ2-2; possibly TRBD2 for D (5 bases). Trimming took off 6 bases at V and 4 bases at J, with 12 bases between the two ends. Looked up from germline, CDR1 is MNHNY and CDR2 is SVGAGI (reference sequence). The CDR3 runs 14 residues. The CDR3 here is CASRRPSGTGELFF. The CDR3 nucleotides read TGTGCCAGCAGGAGACCGAGCGGCACCGGGGAGCTGTTTTTT.

The J gene is TRBJ1-6, the V gene TRBV6-1, with 8 bases fitting TRBD1. V was clipped by 4 bases and J by 13 bases; unmatched bases: 6. CDR1 and CDR2 from the germline V gene are MNHNS and SASEGT. The CDR3 is made up of 13 amino acids. In nucleotides, the CDR3 is TGTGCCAGCAGTGCCCGACAGGGGTCCCCCCTCCACTTT. Its protein is CASSARQGSPLHF.

This clone was detected once. CDR3 sequence (DNA): TGTGCCAGCAAGTTATTAGCGATTCGCACAGATACGCAGTATTTT. Encoded protein: CASKLLAIRTDTQYF. The chain links TRBV6-5 to TRBJ2-3; TRBD2 might be the D (5 bases). V lost 7 bases and J 1 base, leaving 15 bases between the germline ends. The CDR3 has 15 residues. The V gene's germline CDR1 is MNHEY and CDR2 SVGAGI.

The V gene is TRBV7-3, the J gene TRBJ2-1; D might be TRBD1 (5 bases). CDR3 length equals 13 residues. Trimming stripped 5 bases from V and 5 bases from J, with 10 bases between. CDR1 SGHTA and CDR2 FQGTGA come from the germline V gene. CDR3 sequence (DNA): TGTGCCAGCAGCATAGACAGAAACAATGAGCAGTTCTTC. Protein: CASSIDRNNEQFF.

The chain links TRBV2 to TRBJ2-7; TRBD1 matches at 10 bases. Trimming removed 5 bases from V and 0 bases from J; junction bases left unmatched: 7. The V gene's germline CDR1 is SNHLY and CDR2 FYNNEI. CDR3 size: 16 residues. This chain's CDR3 is CASSRGWTGGSYEQYF. The CDR3, as DNA: TGTGCCAGCAGTAGGGGCTGGACAGGGGGCTCCTACGAGCAGTACTTC.